The next 26 T cell receptor beta chains were all read from a single sample in a study of identical twins. TCRdb redid the calling of the 5' RACE reads with MiXCR, one entry per CDR3 protein. The repertoire includes just under 650,000 distinct CDR3 sequences, 7% to 7.5% of them detected once, and 1.6% sits in the top ten. These data are also associated with another study on yellow fever vaccine responses in identical twins.

The sequenced material came from PBMCs. These receptors came from a woman aged 18-30 years in good health.

The sample holds many counts of this clonotype. The chain couples TRBV12-3 or TRBV12-4 to TRBJ2-7, with TRBD1 matching over 8 bases. V shed 6 bases and J 1 base; nucleotides not matched to a gene: 2. The length of the CDR3 is 13 residues. CDR3: CASRRTGSYEQYF. CDR3 coding DNA: TGTGCCAGCAGAAGGACAGGGTCCTACGAGCAGTACTTC.

The V and J genes are TRBV7-8 and TRBJ2-3; D might be TRBD1 (6 bases). The germline CDR1 and CDR2 sequences are SGHVS and FQNEAQ. V lost 6 bases, J lost 1 base, and 20 bases lay in between. CDR3 size: 17 residues. Here the CDR3 reads CASSHYREPGRTDTQYF. The CDR3 DNA is TGTGCCAGCAGTCATTACAGGGAACCTGGTCGCACAGATACGCAGTATTTT.

V usage is TRBV6-1 and J usage is TRBJ2-7, with a tentative D call TRBD1 (5 bases). The CDR3 has 15 amino acids. The V end lost 2 bases, the J end lost 3 bases, and 14 bases lay between the germline ends. The germline CDR1 and CDR2 sequences are MNHNS and SASEGT. The CDR3 DNA reads TGTGCCAGCAGTGAAAGCAGGGCTGCCCTCTACGAGCAGTACGTC. The encoded protein is CASSESRAALYEQYV.

This clonotype was observed a few times. This chain joins TRBV11-2 and TRBJ2-1, with 14 bases that match TRBD2. This CDR3 comprises 16 residues. The germline gives CDR1 SGHAT, CDR2 FQNNGV. V shed 5 bases, J shed 6 bases, and the junction held 6 bases outside the gene matches. CDR3 in DNA: TGTGCCAGCAGCAAGAGACTAGCGGGAGGGCCCAATGAGCAGTTCTTC. Its translation is CASSKRLAGGPNEQFF.

In the case of this clonotype: Being one base from a much bigger clone, this may be a read error. The DNA is left out, because the CDR3 cannot be placed on it with certainty; the CDR3 is given as TCRdb lists it. The chain carries TRBV2 and TRBJ2-5; the table's D call of TRBD1 was not tested on the DNA. Germline CDR1 and CDR2: SNHLY and FYNNEI. The CDR3 is 15 residues long, counting both termini. CDR3 sequence reads: CASSWGQGIGETRYF.

This clonotype was recorded many times. The J gene is TRBJ1-6, the V gene TRBV21-1; no DNA check was done on the table's D call, TRBD1. TRBV21-1 is a pseudogene locus. CDR3 length equals 15 residues. The CDR3 loop is CARSPRTGNNSPLHF. The CDR3 nucleotides read TGTGCCAGAAGTCCCCGGACAGGGAATAATTCACCCCTCCACTTT.

There are a few counts of this clonotype. The CDR3 bases are TGTGCCAGCAGCTTAACCCCGGGAGTTAAGGGAGATACGCAGTATTTT. It yields the protein CASSLTPGVKGDTQYF. The rearrangement links TRBV5-5 to TRBJ2-3, with D perhaps TRBD2 (6 bases). The germline V gene encodes CDR1 SGHKS and CDR2 YYEKEE (reference sequence). V shed 2 bases and J shed 5 bases, with 18 bases lying between them. This CDR3 has 16 amino acids.

There are a few counts of this clonotype. The J gene is TRBJ2-1, the V gene TRBV21-1; TRBD1 was called by the table and not checked on the DNA. TRBV21-1 is a recognized pseudogene. The CDR3 has 17 residues. The DNA of the CDR3 is TGTGCCAGCAGCAAAGCCGTGCGCCAGGGTTTCGACAATGAGCAGTTCTTC. Protein sequence: CASSKAVRQGFDNEQFF.

This clonotype showed up just a few times. The CDR3 DNA sequence: TGTGCCAGCAGTTACTCGTTGACAGGGGGGAATCAGCCCCAGCATTTT. The encoded protein is CASSYSLTGGNQPQHF. This sequence joins TRBV6-5 and TRBJ1-5, with 9 bases identical to TRBD1. CDR3 length: 16 amino acids. CDR1 and CDR2 (germline): MNHEY, SVGAGI. V lost 0 bases to trimming and J lost 4 bases; unmatched junction nucleotides: 4.

This chain connects TRBV20-1 to TRBJ1-5, with 8 nucleotides matching TRBD1. V was pared by 3 bases and J by 6 bases, with 7 bases of the junction left unmatched. Looked up from germline, CDR1 is DFQATT and CDR2 is SNEGSKA (reference sequence). This CDR3 is built from 14 residues. The DNA of the CDR3 is TGCAGTGCTAGGAAATCAGGGGGCCCTCAGCCCCAGCATTTT. It yields the protein CSARKSGGPQPQHF.

The V and J genes are TRBV6-1 and TRBJ2-6; TRBD1 might be the D (6 bases). The CDR3 is made up of 16 amino acids. Germline loops: CDR1 MNHNS, CDR2 SASEGT. V was pared by 7 bases and J by 0 bases, with 13 bases between. CDR3 loop: CASTNQGLSGANVLTF. The DNA for the CDR3 is TGTGCCAGCACTAATCAGGGGCTCTCTGGGGCCAACGTCCTGACTTTC.

This clonotype has just a few counts. The rearrangement uses TRBV10-3 and TRBJ1-5; 8 bases align to TRBD1. The V gene's germline CDR1 is ENHRY and CDR2 SYGVKD. J gave up 4 bases and V 10 bases, and 9 bases lay outside the gene matches. This CDR3 contains 14 residues. This CDR3 reads CATSATGENQPQHF. For the CDR3, the DNA is TGTGCCACCAGCGCGACAGGGGAAAATCAGCCCCAGCATTTT.

This clonotype was recorded a few times. The chain carries TRBV12-3 or TRBV12-4 and TRBJ2-3, with TRBD1 matching over 9 bases. The CDR3 contains 15 residues. V gave up 5 bases and J gave up 2 bases; unmatched junction bases: 5. CDR3 sequence reads: CASSLGQGPTDTQYF. In DNA form, the CDR3 reads TGTGCCAGCAGTCTTGGACAGGGGCCCACAGATACGCAGTATTTT.

This clonotype was seen repeatedly, ten times or more. The chain joins TRBV29-1 to TRBJ2-1; D is possibly TRBD2 (6 bases). This CDR3 contains 16 residues. Germline-derived CDR1 and CDR2 are SQVTM and ANQGSEA. Trimming removed 0 bases at V and 10 bases at J, with 22 bases between. The CDR3 reads CSVEDWGDRPRGEQFF. For the CDR3, the DNA is TGCAGCGTTGAAGATTGGGGGGACCGCCCCCGGGGAGAGCAGTTCTTC.

This clonotype was counted only a few times. The V gene is TRBV19, the J gene TRBJ2-1; tentatively, D is TRBD2 (7 bases). This CDR3 has 16 residues. Trimming stripped 9 bases from V and 5 bases from J, with 23 bases between. CDR1 is LNHDA and CDR2 is SQIVND in the germline V gene (reference sequence). CDR3: CASSGLGGAQDNEQFF. In DNA, the CDR3 is TGTGCCAGCAGTGGATTAGGGGGGGCGCAGGACAATGAGCAGTTCTTC.

The CDR3 bases are TGCGCCAGCAGTTATGGGACAGGCTCATTCGAAAATCAGCCCCAGCATTTT. Its translation is CASSYGTGSFENQPQHF. This chain links TRBV5-1 with TRBJ1-5; 8 bases fit TRBD1. The V gene's germline CDR1 is SGHRS and CDR2 YFSETQ. The length of the CDR3 is 17 residues. V dropped 5 bases and J dropped 4; count of bases not matched to a gene: 14.

Only a few counts were recorded for this clonotype. This chain connects TRBV11-2 to TRBJ1-4; tentatively, D is TRBD1 (5 bases). The CDR3 totals 15 residues. V lost 0 bases and J lost 6, with 11 bases in between. CDR1 and CDR2 from the germline V gene are SGHAT and FQNNGV. CDR3 sequence reads: CASSLDRGSYEKLFF. CDR3 in DNA: TGTGCCAGCAGCTTAGATCGGGGCAGTTATGAAAAACTGTTTTTT.

This chain uses TRBV6-1 with TRBJ1-2, with D perhaps TRBD1 (6 bases). The CDR3 consists of 15 residues. Germline V lookup: CDR1 MNHNS, CDR2 SASEGT. The ends were cut back, 6 bases at V and 0 bases at J, with 14 bases in the middle. The CDR3 sequence: CASSHGGPPNYGYTF. The CDR3 DNA is TGTGCCAGCAGCCACGGGGGCCCCCCTAACTATGGCTACACCTTC.

The CDR3 loop is CSAKEQGHGYTF. CDR3 DNA: TGCAGTGCTAAGGAACAGGGTCATGGCTACACCTTC. The chain couples TRBV20-1 to TRBJ1-2; perhaps TRBD1 as D (6 bases). Germline V lookup: CDR1 DFQATT, CDR2 SNEGSKA (reference sequence). Trimming took off 4 bases at V and 6 bases at J, with 12 bases between the two ends. The CDR3 has 12 amino acids.

The chain couples TRBV20-1 to TRBJ1-6; D call uncertain. The CDR3 totals 15 residues. The germline gives CDR1 DFQATT, CDR2 SNEGSKA (reference sequence). V lost 5 bases to trimming and J lost 6 bases, with 17 bases between them. In DNA form, the CDR3 reads TGCAGTGCTCCTCTCGCGGGGTTTGGTAATTCACCCCTCCACTTT. Translation: CSAPLAGFGNSPLHF.

This clonotype was observed a few times. The chain recombines TRBV7-7 with TRBJ2-2; the D is unclear. The CDR3 loop spans 17 amino acids. The ends were cut back, 0 bases at V and 0 bases at J, with 11 bases in the middle. Per the germline V gene, CDR1 is SSHAT and CDR2 is FNYEAQ (reference sequence). CDR3 in DNA: TGTGCCAGCAGCTTAGCGTTAGGTGGGACGAACACCGGGGAGCTGTTTTTT. It codes for CASSLALGGTNTGELFF.

The chain combines TRBV20-1 with TRBJ2-3; no clear D gene. Germline CDR1 reads DFQATT; CDR2 reads SNEGSKA (reference sequence). V was shortened by 6 bases and J by 6 bases, with 7 bases between the two germline ends. This CDR3 spans 10 amino acids. Here the CDR3 reads CSARSDTQYF. CDR3 bases: TGCAGTGCCAGATCGGATACGCAGTATTTT.

This clonotype was observed many times. The chain uses TRBV27 and TRBJ1-5, with 9 bases aligning to TRBD1. The V gene end was trimmed by 6 bases and the J gene end by 6 bases; junction bases not matched to a gene: 9. The V gene's germline CDR1 is MNHEY and CDR2 SMNVEV (reference sequence). The CDR3 spans 15 residues. The CDR3 sequence: CASRQGALIPQPQHF. The CDR3, as DNA: TGTGCCAGCAGACAGGGGGCTCTTATCCCTCAGCCCCAGCATTTT.

This clonotype was detected ten times or more. This chain uses TRBV11-2 with TRBJ2-5; no firm D call. The CDR3 runs to 13 residues. In germline, CDR1 is SGHAT, CDR2 FQNNGV. V was cut by 1 base and J by 5 bases, with 8 bases left in between. CDR3 in DNA: TGTGCCAGCAGCTTAGGTTTCGAGGAGACCCAGTACTTC. Protein product: CASSLGFEETQYF. The full variable domain, its missing parts supplied by reference TRBV11-2 and TRBJ2-5, is EAGVAQSPRYKIIEKRQSVAFWCNPISGHATLYWYQQILGQGPKLLIQFQNNGVVDDSQLPKDRFSAERLKGVDSTLKIQPAKLEDSAVYLCASSLGFEETQYFGPGTRLLVL.

Many counts were recorded for this clonotype. The chain joins TRBV7-8 to TRBJ1-1; the D gene is possibly TRBD1 (6 bases). Trimming left V 5 bases short and J 0 bases short, with 13 bases between. Germline CDR1 SGHVS, CDR2 FQNEAQ. This CDR3 contains 15 residues. CDR3 region: CASSPRGGLNTEAFF. CDR3 bases: TGTGCCAGCAGCCCGCGTGGGGGCTTGAACACTGAAGCTTTCTTT.

This clonotype occurred many times. This chain links TRBV5-1 with TRBJ2-1, with a weak D call TRBD1 (5 bases). Trimming took 2 bases from V and 6 from J, leaving 12 bases between them. Germline CDR1 is SGHRS and CDR2 is YFSETQ. The CDR3 loop spans 14 amino acids. In DNA, the CDR3 is TGCGCCAGCAGCTTCAGGGTTACGTCCAATGAGCAGTTCTTC. Translated, it gives CASSFRVTSNEQFF.